These 8 T cell receptor beta chains were sequenced from one sample in a study of cytomegalovirus exposure and HLA in healthy donors. Repertoires were generated with immunoSEQ multiplex PCR, while TCRdb's copy carries only in-frame clones and drops some. The data hold around 150,000 clones, with about nine tenths observed a single time. The sequenced sample was PBMCs. The receptors derive from a young man in good health and CMV-seronegative.

The V gene is TRBV6-5, the J gene TRBJ1-2; no reliable D call. V lost 5 bases, J lost 1 base, and 8 bases lay in between. Germline values: CDR1 MNHEY, CDR2 SVGAGI. This CDR3 is 13 amino acids long. The CDR3 loop is CASSGGINYGYTF. Here the CDR3 DNA reads TGTGCCAGCAGTGGCGGGATTAACTATGGCTACACCTTC.

The rearrangement joins TRBV10-2 to TRBJ2-7; 13 nucleotides match TRBD2. Looked up from germline, CDR1 is WSHSY and CDR2 is SAAADI. Trimming removed 2 bases from V and 4 bases from J; junction bases left unmatched: 8. CDR3 length: 17 amino acids. The CDR3 DNA reads as TGCGCCAGCAGTGAGCCGCGGACTAGCGGGAGAAGGTACGAGCAGTACGTC. This sequence encodes CASSEPRTSGRRYEQYV.

Details on this clone: A read error may account for a junction end that differs from germline. V is TRBV19 and J is TRBJ1-2, with 9 bases identical to TRBD1. The CDR3 length is 14 residues. Germline assignment: CDR1 LNHDA and CDR2 SQIVND (reference sequence). CDR3 loop: CVSMRRGQGYGYTF. DNA of the CDR3: TGTGTCAGTATGAGGAGGGGACAGGGCTATGGCTACACCTTC. The full variable domain, with the rest looked up from reference TRBV19 and TRBJ1-2, is DGGITQSPKYLFRKEGQNVTLSCEQNLNHDAMYWYRQDPGQGLRLIYYSQIVNDFQKGDIAEGYSVSREKKESFPLTVTSAQKNPTAFYLCVSMRRGQGYGYTFGSGTRLTVV.

The chain uses TRBV7-9 and TRBJ1-2; 7 bases align to TRBD1. Germline V gene sequence: CDR1 SEHNR, CDR2 FQNEAQ (reference sequence). The CDR3 loop spans 15 amino acids. Unmatched junction bases numbered 11, after V lost 6 bases and J lost 4 bases. CDR3 in DNA: TGTGCCAGCAGACCCGGGACAGCGGCCTCCTATGGCTACACCTTC. Translated: CASRPGTAASYGYTF.

The CDR3 spells CASSLSLASYEQYV. CDR3 DNA sequence: TGTGCCAGCAGCTTGTCGCTAGCATCCTACGAGCAGTACGTC. The V call is TRBV5-5, the J call TRBJ2-7; D is possibly TRBD2 (5 bases). Germline V gene sequence: CDR1 SGHKS, CDR2 YYEKEE (reference sequence). V was cut by 1 base and J by 1 base, with 9 bases left in between. CDR3 length: 14 residues.

The gene calls are TRBV2 and TRBJ1-2; D perhaps matches TRBD1 (6 bases). The V end was cut by 3 bases, the J end by 8 bases, with 10 bases between. The CDR3 is 12 residues long. Germline CDR1 is SNHLY and CDR2 is FYNNEI. The CDR3 nucleotides are TGTGCCAGCAGTGAGTTAGGGGGAGGCTACACCTTC. Residues: CASSELGGGYTF.

This rearrangement joins TRBV27 to TRBJ2-1; TRBD1 matches 9 bases. This CDR3 region has 16 residues. V lost 4 bases to trimming and J lost 3 bases; unmatched junction nucleotides: 7. Germline CDR1 MNHEY, CDR2 SMNVEV (reference sequence). The CDR3 here is CASSSSGTGFYNEQFF. CDR3 nucleotide sequence: TGTGCCAGCAGTTCGTCCGGGACAGGGTTCTACAATGAGCAGTTCTTC.

The rearrangement links TRBV4-1 to TRBJ2-1; TRBD1 matches at 7 bases. The CDR3 is 16 amino acids. J gave up 6 bases and V 0 bases, and 8 bases lay outside the gene matches. From germline, CDR1 is MGHRA and CDR2 YSYEKL. The CDR3 coding sequence is TGCGCCAGCAGCCAAGAGTTCGGGACAGTACGCAATGAGCAGTTCTTC. Its translation is CASSQEFGTVRNEQFF.